Presented here are 4 T cell receptor beta chains from one specimen sequenced in a study of T cells in Graves' hyperthyroidism and ophthalmopathy. Template material for amplifying TCR beta CDR3 regions consisted of RNA transcripts. RT-PCR in the first round (using the HTBI primer set) targeted the TCR CDR3. TCRdb reprocessed the multiplex PCR reads with MiXCR, giving one entry per CDR3 protein. Of roughly 510,000 distinct CDR3 sequences in the sample, about 45% are singletons; the top ten hold about two fifths. Sequencing input: peripheral blood or thyroid tissue (not recorded which). Every receptor here comes from an adult woman with Graves' disease, either hyperthyroidism or ophthalmopathy (not recorded which).

This clonotype was detected ten times or more. V gene TRBV20-1 combines with J gene TRBJ2-7; the D is unclear. From germline, CDR1 is DFQATT and CDR2 SNEGSKA (reference sequence). This CDR3 is 11 amino acids long. Trimming cost V 6 bases and J 3 bases, with 9 bases left between them. The CDR3 region has the DNA TGCAGTGCCCGCGGAGACTACGAGCAGTACTTC. Translating it yields CSARGDYEQYF.

On this clonotype itself: This sequence may be a read error, since a much larger clone differs from it by one base. The chain employs TRBV20-1 and TRBJ2-2; possibly TRBD2 for D (6 bases). Trimming shortened V by 0 bases and J by 5 bases, and 16 bases separated the two germline ends. Germline CDR1 is DFQATT and CDR2 is SNEGSKA (reference sequence). CDR3 length: 16 amino acids. The CDR3 DNA sequence: TGCAGTGCTAGAGATCGGAGGGCAGGGTTGACCGGGGAGCTGTTTTTT. It encodes CSARDRRAGLTGELFF.

The chain links TRBV29-1 to TRBJ1-1; 7 bases align to TRBD1. In germline, CDR1 is SQVTM, CDR2 ANQGSEA. The ends lost 4 bases at V and 8 bases at J; junction bases unmatched: 4. The CDR3 sequence is 11 residues long. DNA for the CDR3: TGCAGCGTTGCCAGGGGGTCGGAAGCTTTCTTT. It encodes CSVARGSEAFF.

V and J are TRBV7-9 and TRBJ1-1; 10 nucleotides line up with TRBD1. Germline CDR1 SEHNR, CDR2 FQNEAQ (reference sequence). CDR3 length: 14 amino acids. CDR3 DNA sequence: TGTGCTAGACCCGGACAGGGGGGATGGACTGAAGCTTTCTTT. It codes for CARPGQGGWTEAFF.